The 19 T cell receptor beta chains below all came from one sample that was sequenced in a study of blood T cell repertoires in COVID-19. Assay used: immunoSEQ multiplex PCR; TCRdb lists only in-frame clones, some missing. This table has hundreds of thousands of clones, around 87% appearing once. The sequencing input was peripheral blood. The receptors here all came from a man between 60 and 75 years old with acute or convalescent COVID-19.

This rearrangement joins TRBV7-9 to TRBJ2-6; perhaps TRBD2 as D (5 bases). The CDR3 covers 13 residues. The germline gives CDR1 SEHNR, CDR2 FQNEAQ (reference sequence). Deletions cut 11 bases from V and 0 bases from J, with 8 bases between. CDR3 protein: CARGPSGANVLTF. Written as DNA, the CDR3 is TGTGCCCGAGGGCCCTCTGGGGCCAACGTCCTGACTTTC.

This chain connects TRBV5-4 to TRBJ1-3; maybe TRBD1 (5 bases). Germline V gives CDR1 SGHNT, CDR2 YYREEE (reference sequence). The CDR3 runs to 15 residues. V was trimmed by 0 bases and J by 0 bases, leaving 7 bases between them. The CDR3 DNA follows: TGTGCCAGCAGCTTGGGGGGCTTCTCTGGAAACACCATATATTTT. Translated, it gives CASSLGGFSGNTIYF.

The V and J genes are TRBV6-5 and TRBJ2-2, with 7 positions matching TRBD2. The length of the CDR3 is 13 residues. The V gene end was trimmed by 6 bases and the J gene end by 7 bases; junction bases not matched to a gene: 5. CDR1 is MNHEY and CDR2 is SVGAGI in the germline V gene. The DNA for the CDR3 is TGTGCCAGCAGCGACGTAGCGGGCGGGGAGCTGTTTTTT. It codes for CASSDVAGGELFF.

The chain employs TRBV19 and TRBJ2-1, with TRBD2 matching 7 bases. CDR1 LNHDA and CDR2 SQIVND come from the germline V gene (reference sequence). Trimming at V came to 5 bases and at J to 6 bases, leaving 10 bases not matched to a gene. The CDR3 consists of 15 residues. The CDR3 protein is CASSLWRGSGNEQFF. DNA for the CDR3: TGTGCCAGTAGTCTCTGGCGGGGGTCAGGCAATGAGCAGTTCTTC. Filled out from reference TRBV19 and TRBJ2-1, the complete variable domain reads DGGITQSPKYLFRKEGQNVTLSCEQNLNHDAMYWYRQDPGQGLRLIYYSQIVNDFQKGDIAEGYSVSREKKESFPLTVTSAQKNPTAFYLCASSLWRGSGNEQFFGPGTRLTVL.

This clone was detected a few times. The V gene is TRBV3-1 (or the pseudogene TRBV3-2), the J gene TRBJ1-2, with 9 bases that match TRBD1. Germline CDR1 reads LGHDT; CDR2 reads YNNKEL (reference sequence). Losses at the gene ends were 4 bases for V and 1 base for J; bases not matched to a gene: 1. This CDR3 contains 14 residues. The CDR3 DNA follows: TGTGCCAGCAGCCGGACAGGGGTTAACTATGGCTACACCTTC. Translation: CASSRTGVNYGYTF.

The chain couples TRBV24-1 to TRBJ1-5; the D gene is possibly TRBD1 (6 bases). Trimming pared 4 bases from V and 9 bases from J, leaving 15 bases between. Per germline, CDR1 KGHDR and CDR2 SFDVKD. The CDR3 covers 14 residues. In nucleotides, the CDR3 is TGTGCCACCAGTGACGCCAGGGGTTTTGGGCCCCAGCATTTT. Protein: CATSDARGFGPQHF.

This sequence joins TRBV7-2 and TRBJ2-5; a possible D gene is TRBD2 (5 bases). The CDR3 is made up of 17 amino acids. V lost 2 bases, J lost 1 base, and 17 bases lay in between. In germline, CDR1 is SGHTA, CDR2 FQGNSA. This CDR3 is CASSLNAGGGLQETQYF. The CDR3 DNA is TGTGCCAGCAGCTTAAACGCGGGTGGTGGTCTCCAAGAGACCCAGTACTTC.

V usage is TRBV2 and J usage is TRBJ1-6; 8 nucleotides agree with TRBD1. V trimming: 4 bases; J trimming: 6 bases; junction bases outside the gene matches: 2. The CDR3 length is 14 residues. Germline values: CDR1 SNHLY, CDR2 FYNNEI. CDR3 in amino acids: CASSGGQGNSPLHF. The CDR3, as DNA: TGTGCCAGCAGTGGCGGACAGGGTAATTCACCCCTCCACTTT.

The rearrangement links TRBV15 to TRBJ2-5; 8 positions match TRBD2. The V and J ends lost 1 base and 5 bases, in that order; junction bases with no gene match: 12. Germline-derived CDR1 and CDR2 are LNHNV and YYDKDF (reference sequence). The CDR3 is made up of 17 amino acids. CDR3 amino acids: CATSRGDGGGSKETQYF. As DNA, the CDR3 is TGTGCCACCAGCAGAGGCGACGGCGGGGGGTCAAAGGAGACCCAGTACTTC.

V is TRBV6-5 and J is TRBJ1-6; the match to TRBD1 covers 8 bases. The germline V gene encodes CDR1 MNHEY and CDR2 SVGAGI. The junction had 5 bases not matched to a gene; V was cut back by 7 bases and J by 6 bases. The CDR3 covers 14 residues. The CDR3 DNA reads TGTGCCAGCACCCAGGGGGCGAGTAATTCACCCCTCCACTTT. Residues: CASTQGASNSPLHF.

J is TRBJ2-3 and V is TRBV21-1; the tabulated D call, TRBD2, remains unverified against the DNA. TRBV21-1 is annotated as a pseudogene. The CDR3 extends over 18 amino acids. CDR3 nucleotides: TGTGCCAGCAGCAAAGTCCCGGGACTAGCGGGGGTGAGCTATACGCAGTATTTT. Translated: CASSKVPGLAGVSYTQYF.

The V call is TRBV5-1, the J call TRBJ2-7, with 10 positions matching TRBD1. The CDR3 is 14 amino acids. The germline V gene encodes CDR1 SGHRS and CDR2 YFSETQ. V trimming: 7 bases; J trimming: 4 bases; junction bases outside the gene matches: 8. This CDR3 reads CASAPGTGEYEQYF. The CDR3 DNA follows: TGCGCCAGCGCACCCGGGACAGGGGAATACGAGCAGTACTTC.

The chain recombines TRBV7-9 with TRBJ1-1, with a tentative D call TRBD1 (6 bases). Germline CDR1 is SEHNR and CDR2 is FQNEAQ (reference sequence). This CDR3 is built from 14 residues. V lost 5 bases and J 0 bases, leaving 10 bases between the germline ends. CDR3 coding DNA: TGTGCCAGCAGCCGAACAGGGCTGAACACTGAAGCTTTCTTT. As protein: CASSRTGLNTEAFF.

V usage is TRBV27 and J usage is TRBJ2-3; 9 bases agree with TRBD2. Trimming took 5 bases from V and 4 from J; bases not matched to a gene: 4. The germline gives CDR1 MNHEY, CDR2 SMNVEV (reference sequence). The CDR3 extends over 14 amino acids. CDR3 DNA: TGTGCCAGCAGTCCTGCGGGGGGGCCAGATACGCAGTATTTT. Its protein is CASSPAGGPDTQYF.

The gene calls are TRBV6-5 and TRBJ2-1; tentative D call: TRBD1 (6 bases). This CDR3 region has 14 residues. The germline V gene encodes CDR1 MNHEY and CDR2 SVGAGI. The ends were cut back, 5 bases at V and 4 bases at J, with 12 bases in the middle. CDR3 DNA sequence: TGTGCCAGCAGTCGCGAAGGGGGATACAATGAGCAGTTCTTC. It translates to CASSREGGYNEQFF.

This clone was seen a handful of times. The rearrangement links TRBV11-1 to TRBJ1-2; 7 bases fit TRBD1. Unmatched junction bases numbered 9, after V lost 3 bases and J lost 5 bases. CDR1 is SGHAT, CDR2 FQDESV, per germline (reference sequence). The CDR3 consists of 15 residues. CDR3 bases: TGTGCCAGCAGCTTGCCGGGACAGCTTAGGTATGGCTACACCTTC. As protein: CASSLPGQLRYGYTF.

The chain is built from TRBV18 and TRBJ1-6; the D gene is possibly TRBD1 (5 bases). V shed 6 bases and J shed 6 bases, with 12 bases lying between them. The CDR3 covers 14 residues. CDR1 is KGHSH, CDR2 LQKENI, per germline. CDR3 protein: CASSPQGLNSPLHF. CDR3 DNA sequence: TGTGCCAGCTCGCCTCAGGGCCTTAATTCACCCCTCCACTTT.

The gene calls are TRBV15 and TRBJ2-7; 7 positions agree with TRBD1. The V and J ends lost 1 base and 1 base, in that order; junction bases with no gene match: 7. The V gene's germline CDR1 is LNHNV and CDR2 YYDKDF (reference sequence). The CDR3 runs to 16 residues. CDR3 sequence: CATSRAVSGGSYEQYF. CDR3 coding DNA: TGTGCCACCAGCAGAGCGGTGTCAGGGGGTTCCTACGAGCAGTACTTC.

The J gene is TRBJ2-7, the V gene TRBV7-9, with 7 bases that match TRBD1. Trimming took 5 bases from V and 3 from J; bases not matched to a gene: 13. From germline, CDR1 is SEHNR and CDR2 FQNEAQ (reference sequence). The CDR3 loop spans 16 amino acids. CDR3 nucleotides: TGTGCCAGCAGCCCTACCTTCCGACAGGGCCTCTACGAGCAGTACTTC. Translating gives CASSPTFRQGLYEQYF.